These 3 T cell receptor beta chains share one sample of origin, sequenced in a study of blood T cell repertoires in COVID-19. The protocol was immunoSEQ multiplex PCR, while the TCRdb copy is restricted to in-frame clones and leaves out a portion. The sample lists some 200,000 clones; 70% to 85% were seen once. The sample consisted of PBMCs or T cells enriched from blood (not recorded which). These receptors were collected from a woman in her forties or fifties who had recovered from COVID-19.

The chain combines TRBV27 with TRBJ1-5; no clear D gene. Germline CDR1 reads MNHEY; CDR2 reads SMNVEV (reference sequence). Trimming took 1 base from V and 0 from J, leaving 7 bases between them. This CDR3 spans 15 amino acids. The CDR3 DNA sequence: TGTGCCAGCAGTTTATACAAAACTAGCAATCAGCCCCAGCATTTT. It encodes CASSLYKTSNQPQHF.

The rearrangement uses TRBV18 and TRBJ1-1; 10 bases agree with TRBD1. Germline V gene lookup returns CDR1 KGHSH and CDR2 LQKENI. This CDR3 region has 16 residues. Germline trimming cut 0 bases from V and 3 bases from J; bases unmatched to any gene: 4. CDR3 sequence reads: CASSPPRGQGDTEAFF. DNA of the CDR3: TGTGCCAGCTCACCACCGAGAGGACAGGGGGACACTGAAGCTTTCTTT.

This clone has just one count. The chain employs TRBV5-1 and TRBJ1-1; possible D gene TRBD1, 5 bases. Trimming removed 0 bases from V and 1 base from J, with 13 bases in between. The CDR3 runs to 16 residues. The germline V gene has CDR1 SGHRS and CDR2 YFSETQ. CDR3 coding DNA: TGCGCCAGCAGCTTGGTAGGAGGGGCACCGAACACTGAAGCTTTCTTT. It yields the protein CASSLVGGAPNTEAFF.